This T cell receptor beta chain comes out of a study of T-cell memory formation after mild COVID-19. Across the whole study: Clusters of TCRs were largely donor specific.

The 5'RACE method, run with constant-segment primers, produced TCR alpha and TCR beta cDNA libraries (carrying sample barcodes and UMIs). Each CDR3 protein is one row after TCRdb ran MiXCR on the 5' RACE reads. The sample shows about 540,000 distinct CDR3 sequences, roughly 22% of them seen only once. Remarks on this clonotype: What it recognizes is unknown.

Per germline, CDR1 LGHDT and CDR2 YNNKEL (reference sequence). V was pared by 5 bases and J by 4 bases, with 16 bases between. The CDR3 runs to 15 residues. Findings and caveats of the study: CD4+ contracting clones lay mainly in CM and EM, CD8+ ones in EMRA. Researchers found some responding clones in pre-infection memory, a sign that cross-reactive memory joined.

J is TRBJ2-3 and V is TRBV3-1, with D unclear. Sample: PBMCs or a T cell subset sorted from them (not recorded which). This TCR came from an adult woman who had mild COVID-19 (a few samples of this study predate the infection). Cell type and time point are not known. DNA for the CDR3: TGTGCCAGCAGCACGGACGCTTATCCGCCAGATACGCAGTATTTT. It codes for CASSTDAYPPDTQYF.